These T cell receptor beta chains were read from a single sample in a study of beta chain features in type 1 diabetes. Here immunoSEQ multiplex PCR was the method, and the copy in TCRdb shows in-frame clones only, minus some. The sample has about 660,000 clones; 11% to 15% are singletons. Sequencing was done on a sample of naive CD4+ T cells from blood. The origin of the receptors is a man aged 18 to 30 with type 1 diabetes. Both conserved end residues are part of each CDR3. D genes are given only for firm matches. The listing skips clone size in some rows; elsewhere it reads once, few, many or a size class.

d_gene: TRBD1
abundance: few
v_gene: TRBV2
j_gene: TRBJ1-2
CDR3aa: CASSQRSQGASGYTF
CDR3nt: TGTGCCAGCAGTCAAAGGTCACAGGGGGCATCTGGCTACACCTTC

d_gene: .
abundance: .
v_gene: TRBV5-4
j_gene: TRBJ2-5
CDR3aa: CASSPGGRTETQYF
CDR3nt: TGTGCCAGCAGCCCCGGTGGCAGGACAGAGACCCAGTACTTC

d_gene: .
abundance: .
v_gene: TRBV29-1
j_gene: TRBJ1-2
CDR3aa: CSVRTVENYGYTF
CDR3nt: TGCAGCGTTCGGACAGTCGAAAACTATGGCTACACCTTC

d_gene: .
abundance: .
v_gene: TRBV9
j_gene: TRBJ1-5
CDR3aa: CASSVDQVQPQHF
CDR3nt: TGTGCCAGCAGCGTTGATCAGGTCCAGCCCCAGCATTTT

d_gene: .
abundance: few
v_gene: TRBV7-2
j_gene: TRBJ2-3
CDR3aa: CASSSNNRDSTDTQYF
CDR3nt: TGTGCCAGCAGCTCTAACAACAGGGATAGCACAGATACGCAGTATTTT

d_gene: TRBD2
abundance: few
v_gene: TRBV5-1
j_gene: TRBJ2-1
CDR3aa: CASSLGGGRIENEQFF
CDR3nt: TGCGCCAGCAGCTTGGGTGGCGGGAGAATTGAAAATGAGCAGTTCTTC

d_gene: TRBD1
abundance: few
v_gene: TRBV7-2
j_gene: TRBJ2-7
CDR3aa: CASSYSGTGPYEQYF
CDR3nt: TGTGCCAGCAGCTACTCCGGGACAGGGCCCTACGAGCAGTACTTC

d_gene: TRBD2
abundance: few
v_gene: TRBV28
j_gene: TRBJ2-3
CDR3aa: CASSFIPGTSAAQYF
CDR3nt: TGTGCCAGCAGTTTTATCCCCGGGACTAGCGCGGCGCAGTATTTT

d_gene: TRBD1
abundance: few
v_gene: TRBV30
j_gene: TRBJ1-2
CDR3aa: CAWSSDYRGSYGYTF
CDR3nt: TGTGCCTGGAGCTCGGATTACAGGGGCAGCTATGGCTACACCTTC

d_gene: TRBD1
abundance: few
v_gene: TRBV7-9
j_gene: TRBJ2-7
CDR3aa: CASSWTGDYEQYF
CDR3nt: TGTGCCAGCAGCTGGACAGGGGATTACGAGCAGTACTTC

d_gene: TRBD1
abundance: few
v_gene: TRBV5-4
j_gene: TRBJ1-1
CDR3aa: CASSRDRGDTEAFF
CDR3nt: TGTGCCAGCAGTCGTGACAGGGGGGACACTGAAGCTTTCTTT

d_gene: TRBD1
abundance: .
v_gene: TRBV30
j_gene: TRBJ1-3
CDR3aa: CAWRGGQGPEWPGNTIYF
CDR3nt: TGTGCCTGGAGGGGTGGACAGGGGCCAGAATGGCCTGGAAACACCATATATTTT

d_gene: TRBD1
abundance: .
v_gene: TRBV19
j_gene: TRBJ2-3
CDR3aa: CATAGGRDTQYF
CDR3nt: TGTGCCACCGCAGGGGGCAGGGATACGCAGTATTTT

d_gene: .
abundance: once
v_gene: TRBV5-1
j_gene: TRBJ1-2
CDR3aa: CASSPASGELYGYTF
CDR3nt: TGCGCCAGCAGCCCGGCCTCAGGTGAACTCTATGGCTACACCTTC

d_gene: TRBD2
abundance: .
v_gene: TRBV30
j_gene: TRBJ2-5
CDR3aa: CAFSRLAGVQETQYF
CDR3nt: TGTGCCTTTTCCCGACTAGCGGGGGTTCAAGAGACCCAGTACTTC

d_gene: .
abundance: .
v_gene: TRBV4-3
j_gene: TRBJ1-2
CDR3aa: CASSQDHAGDYGYTF
CDR3nt: TGCGCCAGCAGCCAAGATCATGCCGGGGACTATGGCTACACCTTC

d_gene: .
abundance: .
v_gene: TRBV4-3
j_gene: TRBJ2-3
CDR3aa: CASASSTVDTQYF
CDR3nt: TGCGCCAGTGCATCCTCCACGGTCGATACGCAGTATTTT

d_gene: .
abundance: few
v_gene: TRBV6-5
j_gene: TRBJ1-1
CDR3aa: CASSLQQVVTEAFF
CDR3nt: TGTGCCAGCAGTTTACAACAGGTCGTAACTGAAGCTTTCTTT

d_gene: TRBD1
abundance: .
v_gene: TRBV7-9
j_gene: TRBJ1-1
CDR3aa: CASSVGQGDTEAFF
CDR3nt: TGTGCCAGCAGCGTGGGACAGGGGGACACTGAAGCTTTCTTT

d_gene: .
abundance: .
v_gene: TRBV30
j_gene: TRBJ1-5
CDR3aa: CAWSVGLAGNQDQPQHF
CDR3nt: TGTGCCTGGAGTGTAGGTCTCGCAGGGAACCAGGATCAGCCCCAGCATTTT